This passage covers 12 T cell receptor beta chains from one sample sequenced in a study of CD8+CD57+ T cells in acquired aplastic anemia. Genomic DNA, serving as template, underwent TCR beta VDJ and CDR3 profiling. TCRdb re-analysed the reads in MiXCR, keeping a single row per CDR3 protein. The data show 450,000 to 600,000 distinct CDR3 sequences, about a third seen once. By flow cytometry, patients selected for sequencing had shown an expansion of CD8+CD57+ cells. Sequences were obtained from sorted CD4+, CD8+, or CD8+CD57+ T cells (not recorded which) from PBMCs. The receptors derive from a human donor with aplastic anemia.

The chain combines TRBV7-2 with TRBJ2-5, with TRBD2 matching over 8 bases. Per the germline V gene, CDR1 is SGHTA and CDR2 is FQGNSA. Losses at the gene ends were 5 bases for V and 1 base for J; bases not matched to a gene: 9. The CDR3 extends over 16 amino acids. Here the CDR3 DNA reads TGTGCCAGCAGCCGTATCGCGGGAGGCCTCCAAGAGACCCAGTACTTC. It yields the protein CASSRIAGGLQETQYF.

Comment on this clonotype: A much larger clone sits a single nucleotide away, making a read error possible. The chain couples TRBV25-1 to TRBJ1-1; the D gene is possibly TRBD1 (5 bases). Deletions cut 3 bases from V and 8 bases from J, with 13 bases between. Germline V gene data show CDR1 as MGHDK and CDR2 as SYGVNS. The CDR3 has 13 residues. Here the CDR3 reads CASSETGVEEAFF. The DNA for the CDR3 is TGTGCCAGCAGTGAGACGGGGGTGGAAGAAGCTTTCTTT.

This clonotype was picked up many times. The gene calls are TRBV2 and TRBJ1-5, with D perhaps TRBD1 (6 bases). V lost 6 bases and J 7 bases, leaving 19 bases between the germline ends. Looked up from germline, CDR1 is SNHLY and CDR2 is FYNNEI. This CDR3 contains 15 residues. The DNA for the CDR3 is TGTGCCAGCAGCCAATATGGGGGGGCGGGCCAGCCCCAGCATTTT. Protein product: CASSQYGGAGQPQHF.

The chain couples TRBV5-8 to TRBJ2-7, with TRBD1 identical over 7 bases. Germline V gives CDR1 SGHTS, CDR2 YDEGEE. CDR3 size: 15 residues. V shed 4 bases and J 2 bases; nucleotides not matched to a gene: 9. In nucleotides, the CDR3 is TGTGCCAGCAGCCCGAACTTAGACAGGGCCTACGAGCAGTACTTC. Its translation is CASSPNLDRAYEQYF.

This clonotype was counted ten times or more. The chain recombines TRBV12-3 or TRBV12-4 with TRBJ2-7; D perhaps matches TRBD1 (6 bases). This CDR3 region has 13 residues. V was cut by 2 bases and J by 6 bases, with 11 bases left in between. The CDR3 protein is CASSLIGTFEQYF. Here the CDR3 DNA reads TGTGCCAGCAGTTTAATCGGGACATTCGAGCAGTACTTC.

This clonotype was picked up many times. The gene calls are TRBV12-3 or TRBV12-4 and TRBJ2-3; a possible D gene is TRBD1 (6 bases). The CDR3 contains 13 residues. Deletions cut 3 bases from V and 6 bases from J, with 10 bases between. CDR3 protein: CASSFPGVDTQYF. The CDR3 nucleotides are TGTGCCAGCAGTTTCCCAGGGGTGGATACGCAGTATTTT.

This clonotype was seen at least ten times. The V gene is TRBV7-2, the J gene TRBJ1-2, with a weak D call TRBD1 (5 bases). Germline V gives CDR1 SGHTA, CDR2 FQGNSA. The CDR3 is 13 amino acids. The V end lost 1 base, the J end lost 8 bases, and 11 bases lay between the germline ends. CDR3 DNA: TGTGCCAGCAGCTTAGAGAACAGGCGGGGCTACACCTTC. This codes for CASSLENRRGYTF.

The chain couples TRBV15 to TRBJ1-2, with D possibly matching TRBD1 (5 bases). V was pared by 5 bases and J by 5 bases, with 12 bases between. CDR1 and CDR2 from the germline V gene are LNHNV and YYDKDF (reference sequence). The CDR3 spans 13 residues. CDR3 nucleotides: TGTGCCACCAGCCCTCGGGGCAGTTATGGCTACACCTTC. Translating gives CATSPRGSYGYTF. Together with reference TRBV15 and TRBJ1-2, the CDR3 gives the full variable domain: DAMVIQNPRYQVTQFGKPVTLSCSQTLNHNVMYWYQQKSSQAPKLLFHYYDKDFNNEADTPDNFQSRRPNTSFCFLDIRSPGLGDTAMYLCATSPRGSYGYTFGSGTRLTVV.

This clonotype was picked up many times. The rearrangement links TRBV2 to TRBJ2-3; D gene ambiguous. V dropped 7 bases and J dropped 0 bases, with 11 bases sitting between them. This CDR3 comprises 14 residues. Germline CDR1 SNHLY, CDR2 FYNNEI. As DNA, the CDR3 is TGTGCCAGCACCCCGGATTCTAGCACAGATACGCAGTATTTT. This encodes CASTPDSSTDTQYF.

This clonotype was recorded a few times. The rearrangement links TRBV6-6 to TRBJ2-5, with D tentatively TRBD1 or TRBD2 (6 bases each). Germline loops: CDR1 MNHNY, CDR2 SVGAGI (reference sequence). The germline V and J ends were trimmed by 8 bases and 0 bases, with 19 bases remaining between them. The CDR3 loop spans 16 amino acids. This chain's CDR3 is CASLGVGGWYQETQYF. The CDR3 region has the DNA TGTGCCAGCCTGGGGGTGGGGGGCTGGTACCAAGAGACCCAGTACTTC.

At least ten counts were recorded for this clonotype. The chain links TRBV25-1 to TRBJ2-2; perhaps D is TRBD1 or TRBD2 (5 bases each). Germline CDR1 MGHDK, CDR2 SYGVNS. The CDR3 loop spans 14 amino acids. Trimming stripped 3 bases from V and 4 bases from J, with 9 bases between. The CDR3 loop is CASSDGALTGELFF. The CDR3 nucleotides are TGTGCCAGCAGTGACGGGGCCCTCACCGGGGAGCTGTTTTTT.

The J gene is TRBJ2-3, the V gene TRBV25-1; possibly TRBD1 for D (5 bases). Germline CDR1 is MGHDK and CDR2 is SYGVNS. CDR3 length: 14 amino acids. V was clipped by 4 bases and J by 5 bases, with 13 bases between them. The CDR3 reads CASSGLGPGDTQYF. The CDR3 DNA follows: TGTGCCAGCAGTGGCCTGGGGCCGGGAGATACGCAGTATTTT.